The 21 T cell receptor beta chains reported below all come from one sample, sequenced in a study of molecular identifiers for immune sequencing clone quantification (dated by TCRdb to the late 2010s). The library relied on PCR. This sample was sequenced with an Illumina HiSeq 4000. Using fastp at Q25 and MiXCR, TCRdb reprocessed the public reads and kept productive beta chains. Rows with a matching CDR3 protein are joined into one entry that keeps the most common DNA and genes. This sample comprises about 640,000 distinct CDR3 sequences, just under 20% of them detected only once. Roughly 0.9% of the sample belongs to the ten largest clones. Sequencing input: naive CD8+ T cells from blood, with Jurkat cell RNA spiked in. This sample's cell subset or site label indicates: FACS-sorted CD8+CD4-CCR7+CD45RA+ naive T cells. These receptor sequences come from a human donor in good health. Some libraries in this study had Jurkat cell RNA spiked in.

This clonotype was found a few times. The genes are TRBV10-3 and TRBJ1-2; no clear D gene. The germline gives CDR1 ENHRY, CDR2 SYGVKD. The CDR3 has 14 amino acids. Trimming took off 0 bases at V and 7 bases at J, with 12 bases between the two ends. In nucleotides, the CDR3 is TGTGCCATCAGTGAGTCCCCTCAAGCTATTGGCTACACCTTC. Amino acid sequence: CAISESPQAIGYTF.

This clonotype was counted ten times or more. The chain links TRBV5-4 to TRBJ2-5; weak D call: TRBD1 (5 bases). Per germline, CDR1 SGHNT and CDR2 YYREEE (reference sequence). Trimming left V 0 bases short and J 2 bases short, with 8 bases between. The length of the CDR3 is 14 residues. This chain's CDR3 is CASSLEGVQETQYF. DNA of the CDR3: TGTGCCAGCAGCTTGGAAGGGGTTCAAGAGACCCAGTACTTC. The whole variable domain, remainder taken from reference TRBV5-4 and TRBJ2-5, is ETGVTQSPTHLIKTRGQQVTLRCSSQSGHNTVSWYQQALGQGPQFIFQYYREEENGRGNFPPRFSGLQFPNYSSELNVNALELDDSALYLCASSLEGVQETQYFGPGTRLLVL.

Note on this clonotype: One junction end disagrees with the germline gene, perhaps due to a read error. The CDR3 sequence is CTSSLSWREGNEQYF. In DNA, the CDR3 is TGCACCAGCAGCCTAAGCTGGCGGGAGGGGAACGAGCAGTACTTC. The rearrangement links TRBV4-1 to TRBJ2-7; TRBD2 matches at 9 bases. CDR3 length: 15 amino acids. Germline V gene data show CDR1 as MGHRA and CDR2 as YSYEKL.

This clonotype was seen only a few times. The V and J genes are TRBV29-1 and TRBJ2-1; 9 positions agree with TRBD2. Unmatched junction bases numbered 5, after V lost 3 bases and J lost 5 bases. From germline, CDR1 is SQVTM and CDR2 ANQGSEA. This CDR3 is built from 14 residues. CDR3 residues: CSVDGLAGNNEQFF. DNA of the CDR3: TGCAGCGTTGACGGGCTAGCGGGAAACAATGAGCAGTTCTTC.

This clonotype came up many times. The junction does not match germline at one end; this may be a read error. The V gene is TRBV4-1, the J gene TRBJ2-7, with a possible D match to TRBD1 (5 bases). Per the germline V gene, CDR1 is MGHRA and CDR2 is YSYEKL. The CDR3 runs 14 residues. The CDR3 DNA sequence: TGCGCCAGCAGCCAAGAGATTGCGACAGCCAACAAGGTCTTC. This encodes CASSQEIATANKVF.

This clonotype has a count of ten or more. V gene TRBV6-2 or TRBV6-3 combines with J gene TRBJ2-6; 11 nucleotides match TRBD2. The V gene's germline CDR1 is MNHEY and CDR2 SVGEGT. J gave up 1 base and V 7 bases, and 9 bases lay outside the gene matches. This CDR3 is built from 18 residues. CDR3 bases: TGTGCCAGCACCCAAGGACTAGCGGGCCTGTCTGGGGCCAACGTCCTGACTTTC. This translates into CASTQGLAGLSGANVLTF.

Concerning this clonotype: A read error may be the cause here, since a much bigger clone is one base away. This chain joins TRBV5-1 and TRBJ2-7; D not certain. The CDR3 consists of 14 residues. CDR1 is SGHRS, CDR2 YFSETQ, per germline. The CDR3 sequence is CASSLGVLNYVQYF. CDR3 sequence (DNA): TGCGCCAGCAGCTTGGGGGTCCTAAACTACGTGCAGTACTTC.

The chain carries TRBV9 and TRBJ2-5; D uncertain. The V and J ends lost 3 bases and 2 bases respectively, with 11 bases between them. Germline CDR1 SGDLS, CDR2 YYNGEE. The length of the CDR3 is 14 residues. The chain's CDR3 is CASSAPSLQETQYF. The CDR3 coding sequence is TGTGCCAGCAGCGCCCCAAGCCTACAAGAGACCCAGTACTTC. Supplemented by reference TRBV9 and TRBJ2-5, the full variable domain reads DSGVTQTPKHLITATGQRVTLRCSPRSGDLSVYWYQQSLDQGLQFLIQYYNGEERAKGNILERFSAQQFPDLHSELNLSSLELGDSALYFCASSAPSLQETQYFGPGTRLLVL.

This clonotype was counted at least ten times. The chain employs TRBV7-9 and TRBJ2-2; no reliable D call. Germline lookup yields CDR1 SEHNR and CDR2 FQNEAQ (reference sequence). The CDR3 contains 14 residues. V lost 2 bases and J 6 bases, leaving 10 bases between the germline ends. The CDR3 region has the DNA TGTGCCAGCAGCTTAACCCTTCGGCCCGGGGAGCTGTTTTTT. Its translation is CASSLTLRPGELFF.

This clonotype appeared many times. The chain couples TRBV10-2 to TRBJ1-1; D is uncertain. This CDR3 region has 14 residues. The V end lost 1 base, the J end lost 11 bases, and 17 bases lay between the germline ends. Germline CDR1 and CDR2: WSHSY and SAAADI. CDR3 loop: CASSELDPASGAFF. CDR3 nucleotide sequence: TGCGCCAGCAGTGAGTTAGATCCAGCCTCGGGGGCTTTCTTT.

This clonotype was found many times. This chain uses TRBV30 with TRBJ2-7, with 9 nucleotides matching TRBD1. Germline loops: CDR1 GTSNPN, CDR2 SVGIG (reference sequence). The V and J ends lost 5 bases and 0 bases, in that order; junction bases with no gene match: 2. The CDR3 is 13 amino acids. Written as DNA, the CDR3 is TGTGCCTGGGGACAGGGGAGCTCCTACGAGCAGTACTTC. Its translation: CAWGQGSSYEQYF.

This clonotype occurred many times. The chain joins TRBV7-9 to TRBJ1-5; possibly TRBD1 for D (6 bases). Per germline, CDR1 SEHNR and CDR2 FQNEAQ (reference sequence). V lost 5 bases to trimming and J lost 2 bases, with 16 bases between them. The CDR3 loop spans 16 amino acids. In nucleotides, the CDR3 is TGTGCCAGCAGCCAAACAGGGACGTTAGGCAATCAGCCCCAGCATTTT. Amino acid sequence: CASSQTGTLGNQPQHF.

For this clonotype: Given a much more abundant clone one base away, this may be a read error. The chain joins TRBV7-3 to TRBJ1-1; D might be TRBD1 (5 bases). Germline values: CDR1 SGHTA, CDR2 FQGTGA. The CDR3 contains 17 residues. V was clipped by 1 base and J by 6 bases, with 21 bases between them. The CDR3 here is CASSLIPLDTGNAEAFF. The CDR3 coding sequence is TGTGCCAGCAGCTTAATCCCCCTTGACACAGGAAACGCTGAAGCTTTCTTT. The full variable domain, rest sourced from reference TRBV7-3 and TRBJ1-1, is GAGVSQTPSNKVTEKGKYVELRCDPISGHTALYWYRQSLGQGPEFLIYFQGTGAADDSGLPNDRFFAVRPEGSVSTLKIQRTERGDSAVYLCASSLIPLDTGNAEAFFGQGTRLTVV.

DNA of the CDR3: TGTGCCAGCAGTGTGTGGGGGATGGATACGCAGTATTTT. This sequence encodes CASSVWGMDTQYF. This sequence joins TRBV2 and TRBJ2-3; D assignment may be TRBD1 or TRBD2 (5 bases each). V lost 4 bases and J 6 bases, leaving 11 bases between the germline ends. Per the germline V gene, CDR1 is SNHLY and CDR2 is FYNNEI. The CDR3 is 13 residues long.

V usage is TRBV9 and J usage is TRBJ2-2; 12 positions match TRBD1. With V trimmed by 4 bases and J by 6 bases, 7 bases remained unmatched. The germline V gene encodes CDR1 SGDLS and CDR2 YYNGEE. The CDR3 loop spans 16 amino acids. In DNA, the CDR3 is TGTGCCAGCAGCTCAGGGACAGGGGGCGCCGCCGGGGAGCTGTTTTTT. The encoded protein is CASSSGTGGAAGELFF.

This clonotype has only a few counts. The genes are TRBV7-2 and TRBJ1-1; D gene ambiguous. In germline, CDR1 is SGHTA, CDR2 FQGNSA. Between the trimmed V and J ends, which lost 5 bases and 0 bases, there was a span of 10 bases. This CDR3 contains 14 residues. The CDR3 DNA reads as TGTGCCAGCAGCCGGACGGCGATGAACACTGAAGCTTTCTTT. Translating it yields CASSRTAMNTEAFF.

This clonotype was counted a few times. The genes are TRBV7-9 and TRBJ2-7, with TRBD1 matching 9 bases. CDR1 and CDR2 (germline): SEHNR, FQNEAQ (reference sequence). The junction had 5 bases not matched to a gene; V was cut back by 0 bases and J by 2 bases. The CDR3 has 16 residues. CDR3 amino acids: CASSLAGTGRAYEQYF. The CDR3 DNA follows: TGTGCCAGCAGCTTAGCCGGGACAGGGAGGGCCTACGAGCAGTACTTC.

This clonotype was observed many times. The chain employs TRBV7-9 and TRBJ1-1; maybe TRBD1 (6 bases). Germline CDR1 reads SEHNR; CDR2 reads FQNEAQ (reference sequence). The CDR3 covers 19 residues. With 1 base removed from V and 3 bases from J, the gap between germline ends came to 24 bases. CDR3 DNA: TGTGCCAGCAGCTTAGTTGGCGGCGCTCTCCAGGGGCTGGACACTGAAGCTTTCTTT. The encoded protein is CASSLVGGALQGLDTEAFF.

This clonotype was seen ten or more times. This chain connects TRBV25-1 to TRBJ2-3; D not certain. The CDR3 runs to 16 residues. V was trimmed by 3 bases and J by 0 bases, leaving 13 bases between them. Germline V lookup: CDR1 MGHDK, CDR2 SYGVNS. DNA of the CDR3: TGTGCCAGCAGTGATGTCCCGGGTACTAGCACAGATACGCAGTATTTT. Its translation is CASSDVPGTSTDTQYF.

A word on this clonotype: One base away lies a much larger clone, so this may be a sequencing read error. The J gene is TRBJ2-6, the V gene TRBV27; D perhaps matches TRBD1 (5 bases). The CDR3 loop spans 18 amino acids. Germline V gives CDR1 MNHEY, CDR2 SMNVEV (reference sequence). V gave up 8 bases and J gave up 0 bases, with 20 bases separating them. CDR3 sequence: CASATTRGLSSGANVLTF. CDR3 nucleotides: TGTGCCAGCGCCACGACAAGGGGCTTAAGCTCTGGGGCCAACGTCCTGACTTTC.

The rearrangement joins TRBV6-2 or TRBV6-3 to TRBJ2-7, with 9 bases fitting TRBD2. Trimming at V came to 5 bases and at J to 3 bases, leaving 5 bases not matched to a gene. The CDR3 extends over 14 amino acids. The germline gives CDR1 MNHEY, CDR2 SVGEGT. CDR3 coding DNA: TGTGCCAGCAGTCCTAGCGGGACACTCTACGAGCAGTACTTC. Translation gives CASSPSGTLYEQYF.